This T cell receptor (beta chain) is drawn from a study of blood T cell repertoires in COVID-19. Overall study: Spain, Italy and the United States supplied samples that represented acute and convalescent COVID-19. The analysed material was cDNA or gDNA that came from T cells, B-cell-depleted T cells, or PBMCs.

Seattle's cohort entered during active infection and was followed longitudinally. The authors' processing: Reference gene primer amplification in the assay estimated nucleated cell counts. Assay used: immunoSEQ multiplex PCR; TCRdb lists only in-frame clones, some missing. The V and J calls and clone size are taken from that table; D and trimming were inferred from the DNA. The sample records 65,000 to 95,000 clones, around 78% being singletons. This CDR3 region has 14 residues. Per the germline V gene, CDR1 is SGHRS and CDR2 is YFSETQ. Between the trimmed V and J ends, which lost 0 bases and 3 bases, there was a span of 8 bases.

The clonotype comes from a man in his 60s with COVID-19, enrolled during active disease. The sequenced sample consisted of peripheral blood. The rearrangement uses TRBV5-1 and TRBJ2-3, with no clear D. CDR3 DNA: TGCGCCAGCAGCTTGGCGGTTGAGACAGATACGCAGTATTTT. This codes for CASSLAVETDTQYF.